This T cell receptor (beta chain) was profiled in a study of T cell responses to AZD1222 COVID-19 vaccine. As concerns this clone: Antigen unknown.

Whole-study findings and limits: Unmutated variant regions are reportedly targeted by nearly half of spike-specific TCRs.

Clones were sequenced by immunoSEQ multiplex PCR, and TCRdb holds only the in-frame ones, with some missing. The sample has about 170,000 clones, around 90% seen once. The sequence came from an adult in good health. This sample comprised peripheral blood, obtained on day 0 of AZD1222 vaccination.

For the CDR3, the DNA is TGTGCCAGCAGCTCCTTCAGGGGGCTGGGAAACACCATATATTTT. As protein: CASSSFRGLGNTIYF. V is TRBV7-8 and J is TRBJ1-3; 8 bases are shared with TRBD1. The V and J ends lost 4 bases and 4 bases, in that order; junction bases with no gene match: 6. This CDR3 is built from 15 residues. The germline gives CDR1 SGHVS, CDR2 FQNEAQ.